The TCR beta chain described here comes from a study of cytomegalovirus exposure and HLA in healthy donors (dated by TCRdb to 2016 to 2017). For the study in its entirety: In an earlier analysis of 450 to 750 of the donors, 276 Gb of sequence data and 90 million to 120 million unique TCR beta sequences from about 179 million T cells were reported. In a later genetic analysis, genome-wide SNP genotypes for about 55% of the 666 donors were used, and that subset was treated as a discovery cohort. An earlier analysis of a few hundred of the donors applied high-throughput TCR beta sequencing to assess whether each TCR beta V gene segment acted as functional or pseudogenic. The later analysis used no new phenotypic data to find candidate immune exposures, relying instead on TCR beta sequences and their occurrence across donors. Typing coverage differed by locus: A, B, C, DRB1 and DQB1 were typed in roughly 629-630 donors, DQA1 in 522, DPA1 in 600 to 610, and DPB1 in just under 480. All discovery cohort repertoires had been generated using a single sequencing platform. An early release that covered roughly 600 HLA-typed donors contained about 300 gigabases of sequencing data and tens of millions of unique TCR sequences. The study profiled the T cell repertoires of 500 to 800 subjects by immunosequencing and related them to cytomegalovirus serostatus. The study combined high-throughput TCR immunosequencing, statistical association of individual TCRs with disease status, and machine learning to predict cytomegalovirus infection status. The study aimed to test whether cataloging public T cell receptors could reveal signatures of past pathogen exposure. Of the roughly 400 genotyped donors, about 80% fell in the genetic ancestry cluster associated with self-reported Caucasian donors. Roughly 5 DR-DQ haplotypes were treated as single units for association and clustering because of strong linkage in the cohort. HLA typing included class I and class II loci at four-digit resolution. Among some 400 genotyped donors of the cohort, an average of approximately 240,000 unique TCR beta nucleotide sequences were sequenced per donor, roughly a sixth of them non-productive. Donor age, sex, ethnicity and CMV serostatus were collected together with the repertoire data. A later analysis re-examined previously published TCR beta repertoires from around 670 donors and added high-resolution HLA genotyping to investigate patterns of TCR occurrence. Besides the first cohort of around 670 subjects, a separate validation cohort made up of 120 different subjects was used. The paper's findings and limits, for the study overall: For the cohort, immune exposure information was limited to CMV serostatus. Strong co-occurrence of HLA alleles, especially DR and DQ, made assigning TCR associations to individual alleles difficult. According to a later analysis, most CMV-associated TCR beta chains appeared to be HLA-restricted, and the HLA associations seemed to be driven largely by CMV exposure. Some IMGT-functional V segments, including TRBV6-2 and TRBV6-3, could not be distinguished by the 87-base-pair reads and were therefore excluded. According to a later analysis, TCR association rates differed among HLA loci, with DRB1 alleles showing the most associated TCRs and HLA-C alleles showing the fewest. Sequencing depth was assumed to be roughly uniform across donors in the presence/absence analyses, though that assumption may not hold. Across donors, most TCR sequences were observed very rarely, whereas some public TCRs were present in many individuals. In a later analysis, HLA-associated TCR beta chains showed more clonal expansion and lower generation probabilities than non-associated chains that were equally common. A further reported finding was that TCR beta sequences accurately predicted the HLA-A and HLA-B alleles for most subjects in the first cohort. Some 16 rarely observed V segments, including chromosome 9 orphons, were excluded from the earlier analysis of several hundred of the donors because counts were too low. A later analysis associated 16,951 TCR beta sequences with specific HLA alleles at a false discovery rate of 0.05. A cluster of highly shared sequence variants was judged likely to represent a technical artifact of the sequencing pipeline. A few of the identified cytomegalovirus-associated TCR beta chains were confirmed in vitro to be specific for cytomegalovirus antigens. Because HLA typing was unavailable for some donors at each locus, only the typed subset was used in association tests. Cytomegalovirus status was reported to be diagnosed by the classifier with high specificity and sensitivity in both the original and validation cohorts. An earlier analysis of some 560 of the donors showed that most TCR beta V segments appeared in productive rearrangements either about 87% or about 30% of the time, which broadly matched IMGT annotations. An association between a missense DCLRE1C variant and V-gene and J-gene trimming of TCR beta chains was found in a later genetic analysis and replicated in an independent cohort. It was suggested by the authors that the approach could potentially be generalized to other disease states and immunological phenotypes. In a later analysis, several top co-occurrence clusters were reported to appear linked to parvovirus B19, influenza, CMV and Epstein-Barr virus. The study listed 164 TCR beta chains as associated with cytomegalovirus. Correlated functional status among segregating V segments might reflect linkage disequilibrium, but an unknown experimental factor could not be ruled out. Only TCR beta chains were sequenced in this cohort, and the absence of alpha or paired-chain data limited detectable features. According to a later genetic analysis, donors in an Asian-associated ancestry cluster had fewer N-insertions in productive TCRs than the roughly 670-donor mean.

V loses 3 bases of germline sequence and J loses 10 bases, and the interval between the two ends is 16 bases. In the germline V gene (reference sequence), CDR1 corresponds to GTSNPN and CDR2 to SVGIG. The CDR3 spans 14 residues, from the cysteine through the phenylalanine. Of the read, only the CDR3 DNA is kept; its 42 bases are in frame from base 1. The library was generated by the immunoSEQ multiplex PCR assay. For the multiplex PCR, a mixture combining 60 forward primers for TCR Vbeta segments and 13 reverse primers for TCR Jbeta segments was used. The CDR3 region of rearranged TCR beta genes was amplified from genomic DNA with a multiplex PCR assay. The Illumina HiSeq System was used to sequence the amplified TCR beta libraries as 87-base-pair reads. Turning to the authors' computational methods: In a later analysis, 77 million or so unique TCR beta chains were counted across the 666 repertoires, and about 9.9 million of these chains were shared by at least two donors. Raw reads were error-corrected and collapsed into unique sequences by a nearest-neighbor algorithm in which closely related sequences were merged to remove PCR and sequencing errors. CDR3 sequences were aligned to IMGT reference sequences to assign V, D and J gene segments. For a sequence to be retained, a match of at least six nucleotides was required to both a V gene segment and a J gene segment. A rearrangement counted as productive if the CDR3 had no stop codons and remained in frame with V and J, and every other rearrangement counted as non-productive. Following IMGT convention, CDR3 was defined as the stretch from the second conserved V-encoded cysteine up to the conserved J-encoded phenylalanine. Sequences without an unambiguous match to a single V gene segment were excluded from the earlier analysis of a few hundred of the donors. An earlier analysis of a few hundred of the donors called V segments functional above 56.7% productive rearrangements and segregating when the between-donor standard deviation exceeded 5%. To diagnose cytomegalovirus status from the catalog of TCR beta chain sequences, a statistical classification framework was built. V and J gene assignment, in a later analysis, came from comparing TCR nucleotide sequences with IMGT/GENE-DB human TR gene sequences. In a later analysis, CDR3 sequences and most-parsimonious VDJ recombination scenarios were assigned using the TCRdist pipeline. A later analysis defined each TCR beta chain by its CDR3 amino acid sequence plus V-gene family, and excluded reads lacking a unique V-gene family. To address suspected cross-contamination and a sequencing artifact, a later analysis removed roughly 640 highly shared, low-generation-probability nucleotide sequences. In a later analysis, a clonal expansion index was calculated for each public chain from normalized within-repertoire ranks of inferred template counts. Generation probabilities in a later analysis came from a VDJ recombination model fitted to out-of-frame rearrangements, and those results were checked against IGoR. In a later analysis, hypergeometric tests were used to score TCR-TCR, TCR-HLA and TCR-CMV co-occurrence, with a repertoire-size bias correction applied to TCR pairs. To estimate false discovery rates, a later analysis permuted the HLA or CMV assignments 20 times. In a later analysis, co-occurring TCRs were grouped using DBSCAN, and TCRdist sequence similarity was added for clustering within HLA-allele-positive subsets. Repertoires with fewer than 30,000 or more than 120,000 public chains, plus five repertoires with anomalous nucleotide sharing, were excluded from co-occurrence clustering. TCRdb mirrors the immuneACCESS table, restricted to in-frame sequences. Some clones are absent from its copies; in checked studies, under half trace to an unresolved V gene, and the reason for the others is unknown. That table furnishes V, J and clone size, whereas the DNA furnished D and trimming. This sample comprises around 180,000 clones, around four fifths of them detected only once. Jointly, the top ten make up 0.95% to 1.5% of the sample.

Remarks on this clone: There is no known antigen for this receptor. Base qualities are not provided; no much larger clone lies one nucleotide away.

In total, roughly 670 healthy bone marrow donors made up the cohort. Cohort members were all nominally healthy when sampled, although unrecorded immune exposures were likely present. The donor was CMV seronegative and belonged to the group of around 400 seronegative cohort members. Every donor gave a peripheral blood sample, and the peripheral blood mononuclear cells from that sample were used for TCR beta sequencing. The Qiagen DNeasy Blood Extraction Kit was used to extract genomic DNA from the blood cell samples. Sequenced input: PBMCs. This TCR was recovered from a boy younger than 10 in good health and CMV-seronegative. The V and J genes are TRBV30 and TRBJ1-6; possibly the D gene is TRBD1, per 6 matching bases. The CDR3 is CAWSGPGVESPLHF. The nucleotides read TGTGCCTGGAGCGGCCCAGGGGTTGAGTCACCCCTCCACTTT. Beyond the CDR3, the reference TRBV30 and TRBJ1-6 genes provide the residues; the full variable domain reads: SQTIHQWPATLVQPVGSPLSLECTVEGTSNPNLYWYRQAAGRGLQLLFYSVGIGQISSEVPQNLSASRPQDRQFILSSKKLLLSDSGFYLCAWSGPGVESPLHFGNGTRLTVT.